The clone carrying this T cell receptor (beta chain) was seen once. An end of the junction does not agree with germline; a read error may underlie this. The CDR3 totals 15 residues. Germline V gene sequence: CDR1 SGHRS, CDR2 YFSETQ. The data originate from a study of CD8+CD57+ T cells in acquired aplastic anemia. Genomic DNA provided the template from which TCR beta VDJ and CDR3 profiles were obtained. TCRdb re-derived calls from the reads in MiXCR, one entry per CDR3 protein. Among around 400,000 distinct CDR3 sequences listed, 65% to 80% were seen once. The TCR comes from a human donor in good health, serving as a control. J is TRBJ1-3 and V is TRBV5-1, with D tentatively TRBD1 (6 bases). The sample was sorted CD4+, CD8+, or CD8+CD57+ T cells (not recorded which) from PBMCs. DNA of the CDR3: TGTGCCAGCAGCTTGGGGGCCACAGGCGGAAACACCATATATTTT. Translation: CASSLGATGGNTIYF.